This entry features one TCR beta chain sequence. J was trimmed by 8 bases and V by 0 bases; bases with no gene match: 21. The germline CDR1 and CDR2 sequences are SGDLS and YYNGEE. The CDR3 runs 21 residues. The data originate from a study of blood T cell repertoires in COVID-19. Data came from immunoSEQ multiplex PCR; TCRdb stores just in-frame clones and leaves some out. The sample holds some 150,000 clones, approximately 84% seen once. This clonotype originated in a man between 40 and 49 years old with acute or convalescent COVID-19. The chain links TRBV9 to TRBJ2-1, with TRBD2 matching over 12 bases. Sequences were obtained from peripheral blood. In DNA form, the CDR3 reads TGTGCCAGCAGCGTAGAAGGTCCTAGCGGGGGGGCGACCTCAGTTGACCATGAGCAGTTCTTC. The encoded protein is CASSVEGPSGGATSVDHEQFF. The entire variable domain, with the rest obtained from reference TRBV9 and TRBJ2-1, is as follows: DSGVTQTPKHLITATGQRVTLRCSPRSGDLSVYWYQQSLDQGLQFLIQYYNGEERAKGNILERFSAQQFPDLHSELNLSSLELGDSALYFCASSVEGPSGGATSVDHEQFFGPGTRLTVL.